The clone carrying this T cell receptor beta chain was counted many times. Antigen specificity is unknown. The sorted libraries took approximately 1 million CD4+ or CD8+ T cells. These data originate in a study of neurological immune-mediated disorders. Findings and caveats of the study: HTLV-1-associated myelopathy had the most TCR clonal expansion, and multiple sclerosis had the least, less than healthy controls. Expanded clones shared no identical CDR3 amino acid sequences across subjects, which suggested private TCR-beta repertoires in all groups.

TCRdb called the 5' RACE reads again in MiXCR, with one record for every CDR3 protein. The repertoire includes 55,000 or so distinct CDR3 sequences, about 4.2% of them detected once, and roughly 1.9% sits in the top ten. This CDR3 contains 14 residues. V lost 2 bases, J lost 7 bases, and 12 bases lay in between. The germline V gene has CDR1 SGHRS and CDR2 YFSETQ. This clonotype was sampled from a woman in her forties with multiple sclerosis. This sequence joins TRBV5-1 and TRBJ2-2, with unresolved D. The material sequenced was CD4+ T cells from blood. The CDR3: CASSFPASGGELFF. CDR3 nucleotide sequence: TGCGCCAGCAGCTTTCCAGCGTCGGGCGGGGAGCTGTTTTTT.